What follows are 30 T cell receptor beta chains derived from one specimen sequenced in a study of blood T cell repertoires in COVID-19. The data were produced by immunoSEQ multiplex PCR, yet TCRdb's version contains in-frame clones alone and is incomplete. The sample holds under 250,000 clones, approximately 90% seen once. The specimen sequenced was peripheral blood. The source of these receptors is a man aged 50-59 years with COVID-19, enrolled during active disease.

This rearrangement joins TRBV19 to TRBJ1-5; TRBD1 agrees at 7 bases. Germline values: CDR1 LNHDA, CDR2 SQIVND (reference sequence). With 6 bases clipped from V and 0 bases from J, the junction kept 5 bases outside the gene matches. This CDR3 is built from 15 residues. The CDR3 DNA follows: TGTGCCAGTAGCAAGACAGGGAATAGCAATCAGCCCCAGCATTTT. Residues: CASSKTGNSNQPQHF. Combining the CDR3 with reference TRBV19 and TRBJ1-5 gives the whole variable domain DGGITQSPKYLFRKEGQNVTLSCEQNLNHDAMYWYRQDPGQGLRLIYYSQIVNDFQKGDIAEGYSVSREKKESFPLTVTSAQKNPTAFYLCASSKTGNSNQPQHFGDGTRLSIL.

This rearrangement joins TRBV29-1 to TRBJ2-1; 8 bases are shared with TRBD2. CDR1 and CDR2 (germline): SQVTM, ANQGSEA. The CDR3 covers 14 residues. Trimming cost V 8 bases and J 7 bases; bases outside gene matches: 13. The DNA of the CDR3 is TGCAGCAGCACAGCGGGAGCCTTTATGAATGAGCAGTTCTTC. Translated: CSSTAGAFMNEQFF.

The chain combines TRBV7-2 with TRBJ2-5; 7 bases are shared with TRBD2. The germline V gene has CDR1 SGHTA and CDR2 FQGNSA. The CDR3 has 16 amino acids. V was clipped by 5 bases and J by 1 base; unmatched bases: 10. For the CDR3, the DNA is TGTGCCAGCAGCCCTCAGAGGCTAGCGGCCCAAGAGACCCAGTACTTC. Residues: CASSPQRLAAQETQYF. Full variable domain (missing parts from reference TRBV7-2 and TRBJ2-5): GAGVSQSPSNKVTEKGKDVELRCDPISGHTALYWYRQSLGQGLEFLIYFQGNSAPDKSGLPSDRFSAERTGGSVSTLTIQRTQQEDSAVYLCASSPQRLAAQETQYFGPGTRLLVL.

This sequence joins TRBV3-1 (or the pseudogene TRBV3-2) and TRBJ2-3; 7 bases line up with TRBD2. CDR3 length equals 16 residues. Germline loops: CDR1 LGHDT, CDR2 YNNKEL (reference sequence). V was pared by 3 bases and J by 3 bases, with 9 bases of the junction left unmatched. The CDR3 bases are TGTGCCAGCAGCCACCGGGGAGGGCAGGGAACAGATACGCAGTATTTT. Protein sequence: CASSHRGGQGTDTQYF.

The table lists this clone with many counts. The chain uses TRBV7-2 and TRBJ2-7; no firm D call. The V end lost 5 bases, the J end lost 0 bases, and 11 bases lay between the germline ends. Per the germline V gene, CDR1 is SGHTA and CDR2 is FQGNSA. The CDR3 spans 14 residues. DNA for the CDR3: TGTGCCAGCAGCCCTCTCTTGAGCTCCTACGAGCAGTACTTC. Residues: CASSPLLSSYEQYF.

This chain uses TRBV18 with TRBJ1-2; D is ambiguous. The CDR3 runs 15 residues. Trimming left V 0 bases short and J 0 bases short, with 8 bases between. The germline CDR1 and CDR2 sequences are KGHSH and LQKENI. For the CDR3, the DNA is TGTGCCAGCTCACCACCTTCAACAACTAACTATGGCTACACCTTC. As protein: CASSPPSTTNYGYTF.

This clone was picked up one time. The chain has TRBV9 and TRBJ2-1; 9 positions match TRBD1. Germline V gene lookup returns CDR1 SGDLS and CDR2 YYNGEE. Trimming took 4 bases from V and 5 from J; bases not matched to a gene: 4. The CDR3 has 14 residues. Here the CDR3 reads CASSRTGVDNEQFF. The CDR3 DNA follows: TGTGCCAGCAGCCGGACAGGGGTGGACAATGAGCAGTTCTTC. Filled out from reference TRBV9 and TRBJ2-1, the complete variable domain reads DSGVTQTPKHLITATGQRVTLRCSPRSGDLSVYWYQQSLDQGLQFLIQYYNGEERAKGNILERFSAQQFPDLHSELNLSSLELGDSALYFCASSRTGVDNEQFFGPGTRLTVL.

This chain links TRBV2 with TRBJ1-3, with D perhaps TRBD1 (6 bases). The CDR3 is made up of 15 amino acids. V dropped 6 bases and J dropped 3 bases, with 15 bases sitting between them. Germline CDR1 reads SNHLY; CDR2 reads FYNNEI. The CDR3 region has the DNA TGTGCCAGCAGGCGCGCGGGGGACATTGGAAACACCATATATTTT. Amino acid sequence: CASRRAGDIGNTIYF. Based on the CDR3 plus reference TRBV2 and TRBJ1-3, the full variable domain is EPEVTQTPSHQVTQMGQEVILRCVPISNHLYFYWYRQILGQKVEFLVSFYNNEISEKSEIFDDQFSVERPDGSNFTLKIRSTKLEDSAMYFCASRRAGDIGNTIYFGEGSWLTVV.

This chain connects TRBV27 to TRBJ2-7, with a weak D call TRBD2 (7 bases). Trimming stripped 2 bases from V and 7 bases from J, with 15 bases between. The CDR3 spans 14 residues. Germline CDR1 reads MNHEY; CDR2 reads SMNVEV (reference sequence). The CDR3, as DNA: TGTGCCAGCAGTTTAAGTATCAAGGGGGGGGAGCAGTACTTC. It translates to CASSLSIKGGEQYF.

The rearrangement links TRBV30 to TRBJ2-1; the match to TRBD1 covers 9 bases. Germline-derived CDR1 and CDR2 are GTSNPN and SVGIG (reference sequence). This CDR3 has 16 residues. The V and J ends lost 1 base and 3 bases, in that order; junction bases with no gene match: 7. CDR3 sequence (DNA): TGTGCCTGGAGTGGACCCGGGACAGGGTTCTACAATGAGCAGTTCTTC. Its protein product is CAWSGPGTGFYNEQFF.

V usage is TRBV14 and J usage is TRBJ1-1, with 12 bases fitting TRBD1. Germline V gene sequence: CDR1 SGHDN, CDR2 FVKESK. CDR3 size: 14 residues. J lost 11 bases, V lost 1 base, and 5 bases had no gene match. CDR3 protein: CASSQVGGQGAAFF. As DNA, the CDR3 is TGTGCCAGCAGCCAAGTTGGGGGACAGGGGGCCGCTTTCTTT.

This clone was found once. This chain joins TRBV4-1 and TRBJ2-5, with 11 positions matching TRBD2. The CDR3 totals 15 residues. Per germline, CDR1 MGHRA and CDR2 YSYEKL. J was trimmed by 2 bases and V by 5 bases; bases with no gene match: 4. DNA for the CDR3: TGCGCCAGCAGCATGACTAGCGGGGCACAAGAGACCCAGTACTTC. Protein product: CASSMTSGAQETQYF.

The rearrangement joins TRBV7-9 to TRBJ2-5, with D perhaps matching TRBD2 (5 bases). Germline V CDR1 and CDR2: SEHNR, FQNEAQ (reference sequence). The CDR3 covers 16 residues. Trimming left V 7 bases short and J 2 bases short, with 20 bases between. The CDR3 reads CASIPLDSGVQETQYF. In nucleotides, the CDR3 is TGTGCCAGCATCCCGCTCGACTCCGGGGTACAAGAGACCCAGTACTTC.

The chain carries TRBV7-2 and TRBJ2-3, with D hard to call. The CDR3 length is 16 residues. V was shortened by 5 bases and J by 3 bases, with 18 bases between the two germline ends. Germline CDR1 SGHTA, CDR2 FQGNSA. The CDR3 loop is CASSLIITTGTDTQYF. CDR3 sequence (DNA): TGTGCCAGCAGCCTGATAATAACTACCGGTACAGATACGCAGTATTTT. Together with reference TRBV7-2 and TRBJ2-3, the CDR3 gives the full variable domain: GAGVSQSPSNKVTEKGKDVELRCDPISGHTALYWYRQSLGQGLEFLIYFQGNSAPDKSGLPSDRFSAERTGGSVSTLTIQRTQQEDSAVYLCASSLIITTGTDTQYFGPGTRLTVL.

This sequence joins TRBV5-4 and TRBJ1-2; 7 nucleotides line up with TRBD1. Germline lookup yields CDR1 SGHNT and CDR2 YYREEE (reference sequence). This CDR3 region has 16 residues. V shed 0 bases, J shed 2 bases, and the junction held 7 bases outside the gene matches. CDR3 DNA sequence: TGTGCCAGCAGCTTGGGACAGGGTTTTTGGAACTATGGCTACACCTTC. Its protein is CASSLGQGFWNYGYTF. The full variable domain, with the rest looked up from reference TRBV5-4 and TRBJ1-2, is ETGVTQSPTHLIKTRGQQVTLRCSSQSGHNTVSWYQQALGQGPQFIFQYYREEENGRGNFPPRFSGLQFPNYSSELNVNALELDDSALYLCASSLGQGFWNYGYTFGSGTRLTVV.

This rearrangement joins TRBV30 to TRBJ2-7, with 8 positions matching TRBD2. J lost 4 bases, V lost 2 bases, and 16 bases had no gene match. CDR3 length equals 17 residues. Germline assignment: CDR1 GTSNPN and CDR2 SVGIG (reference sequence). The CDR3 spells CAWSLGFRTSSLYEQYF. In DNA form, the CDR3 reads TGTGCCTGGAGTTTAGGTTTCAGGACTAGCTCGTTGTACGAGCAGTACTTC.

J is TRBJ1-1 and V is TRBV18; D remains unclear. CDR3 length equals 14 residues. The germline gives CDR1 KGHSH, CDR2 LQKENI. V was trimmed by 4 bases and J by 7 bases, leaving 16 bases between them. This CDR3 reads CASSRMGSGNEAFF. The CDR3 coding sequence is TGTGCCAGCTCACGTATGGGTTCGGGAAATGAAGCTTTCTTT.

The chain links TRBV4-2 to TRBJ1-3, with 7 positions matching TRBD1. Trimming took 6 bases from V and 2 from J; bases not matched to a gene: 1. Germline CDR1 and CDR2: LGHNA and YNFKEQ. The CDR3 runs to 13 residues. The CDR3 reads CASRTGTGNTIYF. DNA for the CDR3: TGTGCCAGCAGGACAGGGACTGGAAACACCATATATTTT.

V gene TRBV19 combines with J gene TRBJ2-4, with TRBD2 identical over 7 bases. This CDR3 spans 12 amino acids. In germline, CDR1 is LNHDA, CDR2 SQIVND (reference sequence). The V segment lost 9 bases and the J segment 6 bases; nucleotides outside the gene matches: 5. The CDR3 region is CASSGGGNIQYF. CDR3 DNA: TGTGCCAGCTCGGGCGGGGGAAACATTCAGTACTTC.

The V gene is TRBV6-5, the J gene TRBJ2-7; 10 bases are shared with TRBD1. V lost 4 bases and J lost 1; bases outside the gene matches: 4. Germline V gives CDR1 MNHEY, CDR2 SVGAGI. The CDR3 has 15 residues. The CDR3 sequence: CASSFRDRGSYEQYF. For the CDR3, the DNA is TGTGCCAGCAGTTTCCGGGACAGGGGATCCTACGAGCAGTACTTC.

CDR3 sequence reads: CASSYRLATGYNEQFF. In DNA form, the CDR3 reads TGTGCCAGCAGTTACAGGCTAGCGACGGGATACAATGAGCAGTTCTTC. The chain joins TRBV6-5 to TRBJ2-1; the D gene is possibly TRBD2 (6 bases). The length of the CDR3 is 16 residues. Trimming pared 2 bases from V and 4 bases from J, leaving 15 bases between. Per the germline V gene, CDR1 is MNHEY and CDR2 is SVGAGI.

The count of this clone is one. Other DNA sequences of this sample code for an identical CDR3. The rearrangement joins TRBV6-5 to TRBJ1-1; the match to TRBD1 covers 7 bases. CDR1 is MNHEY, CDR2 SVGAGI, per germline. V lost 4 bases to trimming and J lost 2 bases; unmatched junction nucleotides: 4. This CDR3 contains 14 residues. DNA of the CDR3: TGTGCCAGCAGTTTAGACAGGGTAAACACTGAAGCTTTCTTT. Encoded protein: CASSLDRVNTEAFF.

The chain joins TRBV6-1 to TRBJ2-3, with 8 bases that match TRBD2. After removal of 3 bases from V and 3 bases from J, the junction contained 5 bases not matched to a gene. The CDR3 runs to 15 residues. The V gene's germline CDR1 is MNHNS and CDR2 SASEGT. The CDR3 nucleotides are TGTGCCAGCAGTGATGCCGGGAGGGGGACAGATACGCAGTATTTT. This encodes CASSDAGRGTDTQYF.

The chain links TRBV19 to TRBJ1-1; 7 bases are a match to TRBD1. Germline V gives CDR1 LNHDA, CDR2 SQIVND (reference sequence). The CDR3 is 14 amino acids. The junction had 7 bases not matched to a gene; V was cut back by 8 bases and J by 1 base. The CDR3 protein is CASRDRLRNTEAFF. The CDR3 coding sequence is TGTGCCAGTCGGGACAGACTTCGGAACACTGAAGCTTTCTTT.

Here the CDR3 reads CASSLKTSSFRFGELFF. The CDR3 DNA reads as TGTGCCAGCAGCCTGAAGACTAGCAGTTTCCGATTTGGGGAGCTGTTTTTT. The V gene is TRBV7-8, the J gene TRBJ2-2; TRBD2 matches at 7 bases. This CDR3 has 17 amino acids. V trimming: 5 bases; J trimming: 8 bases; junction bases outside the gene matches: 17. The germline V gene has CDR1 SGHVS and CDR2 FQNEAQ. Using reference TRBV7-8 and TRBJ2-2 for the parts outside the CDR3, the full variable domain is GAGVSQSPRYKVAKRGQDVALRCDPISGHVSLFWYQQALGQGPEFLTYFQNEAQLDKSGLPSDRFFAERPEGSVSTLKIQRTQQEDSAVYLCASSLKTSSFRFGELFFGEGSRLTVL.

This chain joins TRBV19 and TRBJ1-1; maybe TRBD1 (6 bases). Germline-derived CDR1 and CDR2 are LNHDA and SQIVND (reference sequence). This CDR3 comprises 14 residues. Trimming shortened V by 10 bases and J by 5 bases, and 20 bases separated the two germline ends. In DNA form, the CDR3 reads TGTGCCATCAAGGGCCAGGGGATGGGGACTGAAGCTTTCTTT. Translation: CAIKGQGMGTEAFF.

J is TRBJ2-5 and V is TRBV7-2; D is perhaps TRBD2 (7 bases). The CDR3 sequence is 15 residues long. V was shortened by 5 bases and J by 1 base, with 14 bases between the two germline ends. CDR1 SGHTA and CDR2 FQGNSA come from the germline V gene. CDR3 in DNA: TGTGCCAGCAGCGCAAGGCGGGGGCTCCAAGAGACCCAGTACTTC. This codes for CASSARRGLQETQYF.

V is TRBV6-2 or TRBV6-3 and J is TRBJ1-6, with unresolved D. Trimming cost V 5 bases and J 0 bases, with 14 bases left between them. The CDR3 runs 17 residues. The germline gives CDR1 MNHEY, CDR2 SVGEGT. The chain's CDR3 is CASSPFGTSSYNSPLHF. CDR3 nucleotide sequence: TGTGCCAGCAGTCCCTTTGGCACCAGCTCCTATAATTCACCCCTCCACTTT.

V and J are TRBV5-1 and TRBJ2-7; 8 bases map to TRBD2. V dropped 3 bases and J dropped 2; count of bases not matched to a gene: 10. The germline CDR1 and CDR2 sequences are SGHRS and YFSETQ. This CDR3 contains 16 residues. The DNA of the CDR3 is TGCGCCAGCAGCTCCGTGGGCGACGGGAGGGCCTACGAGCAGTACTTC. Encoded protein: CASSSVGDGRAYEQYF.

CDR3 sequence: CASSYRGASDSYEQYF. The CDR3 DNA sequence: TGTGCCAGCAGTTACCGCGGGGCCTCGGACTCCTACGAGCAGTACTTC. V and J are TRBV6-5 and TRBJ2-7, with D maybe TRBD2 (6 bases). Trimming took 2 bases from V and 0 from J, leaving 14 bases between them. The CDR3 is 16 amino acids. The V gene's germline CDR1 is MNHEY and CDR2 SVGAGI.